This record concerns one T cell receptor (beta chain) sequence. The antigen is undetermined. The entry originates in a study of blood T cells in healthy people across ages. For the study at large: About one barcoded beta molecule per two T cells came from capture by template switching. The study, taken as a whole, reports: Naive CD4+ cells and diversity were both higher in long-lived donors than in aged donors.

CDR3 length: 16 amino acids. Trimming stripped 0 bases from V and 0 bases from J, with 8 bases between. Germline CDR1 and CDR2: SGHVS and FNYEAQ. It was with a sample-barcoded 5' primer and a J-beta primer mix that a second PCR of roughly 7 to 12 cycles was run. Per sample, CDR3-containing paired-end reads numbered at least 2.5 million. Via MiXCR, TCRdb re-called the 5' RACE reads, giving one row per CDR3 protein. This sample carries 700,000 or so distinct CDR3 sequences, about 24% of them seen once, and the ten largest clones take around a fifth. Total RNA was isolated from each sample in quantities of at least 6 micrograms.

This chain joins TRBV7-6 and TRBJ2-2; D not resolved. Sequencing was performed on blood. This TCR derives from a man between 65 and 80 years old in good health. The CDR3 DNA follows: TGTGCCAGCAGCTTAGCGGTGACGGCGAACACCGGGGAGCTGTTTTTT. It yields the protein CASSLAVTANTGELFF.